This entry is about one T cell receptor (beta chain). This entry is derived from a study of T cells in Graves' hyperthyroidism and ophthalmopathy. Stable disease denoted Graves' hyperthyroidism without ophthalmopathy progression within 18 months. Exclusion criteria comprised uncontrolled infection, other autoimmune disease, pregnancy or lactation. Trimming took off 2 bases at V and 4 bases at J, with 14 bases between the two ends. CDR1 is PRHDT, CDR2 FYEKMQ, per germline (reference sequence). The CDR3 consists of 15 residues. TCR beta CDR3 sequences were amplified from RNA transcripts. TCR CDR3 regions were first amplified by RT-PCR with HTBI primers. Using its own MiXCR run on the multiplex PCR reads, TCRdb lists one record per CDR3 protein. This table has under 700,000 distinct CDR3 sequences, under 60% appearing once.

The receptor comes from a woman aged 18-29 years with Graves' hyperthyroidism. The J gene is TRBJ2-5, the V gene TRBV13; D is perhaps TRBD2 (6 bases). The sample taken for sequencing was peripheral blood or thyroid tissue (not recorded which). The CDR3 region is CASSLRGLAPETQYF. The CDR3 nucleotides are TGTGCCAGCAGCTTAAGAGGTCTAGCGCCAGAGACCCAGTACTTC.